The 30 T cell receptor beta chains below were found in one sample sequenced in a study of blood T cell repertoires in COVID-19. Sequenced by immunoSEQ multiplex PCR; TCRdb stores in-frame clones only, minus some. The table lists some 310,000 clones, roughly 91% of them singletons, with less than 9.5% in the top ten. Sample: PBMCs or T cells enriched from blood (not recorded which). The receptors were gathered from a woman aged 25 to 39 who had recovered from COVID-19.

This clone was seen a single time. V and J are TRBV29-1 and TRBJ2-2; 11 bases are shared with TRBD2. The CDR3 totals 17 residues. Germline trimming cut 4 bases from V and 2 bases from J; bases unmatched to any gene: 9. CDR1 and CDR2 from the germline V gene are SQVTM and ANQGSEA. The CDR3 loop is CSVVWLAGGKNTGELFF. Written as DNA, the CDR3 is TGCAGCGTTGTGTGGCTAGCGGGAGGAAAAAACACCGGGGAGCTGTTTTTT.

The V and J genes are TRBV6-5 and TRBJ2-7; tentatively, D is TRBD1 (6 bases). CDR1 and CDR2 from the germline V gene are MNHEY and SVGAGI. This CDR3 has 12 residues. The V gene lost 4 bases and the J gene lost 3 bases, with 7 bases spanning the gap. The CDR3 region is CASSSDSYEQYF. The CDR3 coding sequence is TGTGCCAGCAGTTCGGACAGCTACGAGCAGTACTTC.

This sequence joins TRBV4-1 and TRBJ1-4; TRBD1 matches at 8 bases. Germline V gene data show CDR1 as MGHRA and CDR2 as YSYEKL. J lost 7 bases, V lost 0 bases, and 10 bases had no gene match. The CDR3 is made up of 17 amino acids. In DNA form, the CDR3 reads TGCGCCAGCAGCCAAGACACGAACAGGGGGTGGATTGAAAAACTGTTTTTT. Translating gives CASSQDTNRGWIEKLFF.

J is TRBJ2-5 and V is TRBV7-6; weak D call: TRBD2 (7 bases). This CDR3 spans 18 amino acids. Trimming cost V 5 bases and J 0 bases, with 22 bases left between them. The germline gives CDR1 SGHVS, CDR2 FNYEAQ. The CDR3 nucleotides are TGTGCCAGCAGCGGGGGGAAGGGGGACTACCCGTACCAAGAGACCCAGTACTTC. Its protein product is CASSGGKGDYPYQETQYF.

A remark on this clone: The same CDR3 is also encoded by other DNA sequences in this sample. This sequence joins TRBV6-5 and TRBJ1-6; the match to TRBD1 covers 10 bases. Losses at the gene ends were 4 bases for V and 7 bases for J; bases not matched to a gene: 1. Germline V gives CDR1 MNHEY, CDR2 SVGAGI. The CDR3 spans 14 residues. The DNA of the CDR3 is TGTGCCAGCAGTTCGGGACAGGGGAATTCACCCCTCCACTTT. Its protein is CASSSGQGNSPLHF.

This chain connects TRBV7-9 to TRBJ2-1; D gene unclear. The CDR3 consists of 11 residues. With 4 bases removed from V and 7 bases from J, the gap between germline ends came to 5 bases. Germline V lookup: CDR1 SEHNR, CDR2 FQNEAQ (reference sequence). CDR3 sequence reads: CASSSGNEQFF. The CDR3 DNA reads as TGTGCCAGCAGCTCCGGGAATGAGCAGTTCTTC. The full variable domain, with the rest looked up from reference TRBV7-9 and TRBJ2-1, is DTGVSQNPRHKITKRGQNVTFRCDPISEHNRLYWYRQTLGQGPEFLTYFQNEAQLEKSRLLSDRFSAERPKGSFSTLEIQRTEQGDSAMYLCASSSGNEQFFGPGTRLTVL.

The chain employs TRBV9 and TRBJ1-2; D is possibly TRBD1 (6 bases). Per germline, CDR1 SGDLS and CDR2 YYNGEE. Trimming pared 0 bases from V and 4 bases from J, leaving 10 bases between. The CDR3 covers 14 residues. The CDR3 spells CASSVETGTYGYTF. The CDR3 DNA reads as TGTGCCAGCAGCGTAGAAACAGGGACCTATGGCTACACCTTC.

The J gene is TRBJ2-6, the V gene TRBV19, with 8 bases lining up with TRBD2. The CDR3 is 17 residues long. Germline CDR1 and CDR2: LNHDA and SQIVND (reference sequence). V was pared by 6 bases and J by 3 bases, with 10 bases of the junction left unmatched. The CDR3 sequence: CASRLAGGIFGANVLTF. The CDR3, as DNA: TGTGCCAGTAGGTTGGCGGGAGGTATCTTTGGGGCCAACGTCCTGACTTTC. Full variable domain (remainder filled in from reference TRBV19 and TRBJ2-6): DGGITQSPKYLFRKEGQNVTLSCEQNLNHDAMYWYRQDPGQGLRLIYYSQIVNDFQKGDIAEGYSVSREKKESFPLTVTSAQKNPTAFYLCASRLAGGIFGANVLTFGAGSRLTVL.

The chain employs TRBV28 and TRBJ2-7, with D tentatively TRBD2 (6 bases). The CDR3 has 13 amino acids. Trimming took 8 bases from V and 4 from J, leaving 15 bases between them. CDR1 and CDR2 from the germline V gene are MDHEN and SYDVKM. The CDR3 sequence: CASQYPGVYEQYF. In DNA, the CDR3 is TGTGCCAGCCAGTACCCGGGAGTTTACGAGCAGTACTTC.

This clone was recorded at least ten times. This sequence joins TRBV6-6 and TRBJ1-4; the D is unclear. The V end lost 5 bases, the J end lost 3 bases, and 16 bases lay between the germline ends. Germline V CDR1 and CDR2: MNHNY, SVGAGI (reference sequence). The CDR3 covers 16 residues. This chain's CDR3 is CASSTARATPNEKLFF. The CDR3 DNA is TGTGCCAGCAGTACAGCCCGTGCGACACCTAATGAAAAACTGTTTTTT.

DNA for the CDR3: TGTGCCAGCAGCTATCTTTGCGGGACAGGTGATTGCTACACCTTC. This translates into CASSYLCGTGDCYTF. The rearrangement joins TRBV28 to TRBJ1-2, with 8 bases that match TRBD1. Per the germline V gene, CDR1 is MDHEN and CDR2 is SYDVKM. With 6 bases clipped from V and 9 bases from J, the junction kept 15 bases outside the gene matches. The CDR3 runs 15 residues.

The chain is built from TRBV10-3 and TRBJ2-7; TRBD2 agrees at 7 bases. V was pared by 6 bases and J by 4 bases, with 3 bases of the junction left unmatched. Germline CDR1 is ENHRY and CDR2 is SYGVKD. The CDR3 consists of 12 residues. CDR3 coding DNA: TGTGCCATCAGGGGGGGAGGGTACGAGCAGTACTTC. Its protein is CAIRGGGYEQYF.

The V call is TRBV11-2, the J call TRBJ1-2, with 8 bases identical to TRBD1. Germline values: CDR1 SGHAT, CDR2 FQNNGV. The CDR3 loop spans 14 amino acids. V trimming: 3 bases; J trimming: 6 bases; junction bases outside the gene matches: 6. CDR3 in DNA: TGTGCCAGCAGCTTTCTTTCGACAGGGGATGGCTACACCTTC. Translation gives CASSFLSTGDGYTF.

This clone came up a few times. The chain recombines TRBV19 with TRBJ1-6; perhaps TRBD1 as D (5 bases). V was trimmed by 3 bases and J by 6 bases, leaving 18 bases between them. Germline CDR1 is LNHDA and CDR2 is SQIVND (reference sequence). The CDR3 length is 17 residues. DNA for the CDR3: TGTGCCAGTAGTATGAGTCCGGTCAGGACACTTAATTCACCCCTCCACTTT. This gives the protein CASSMSPVRTLNSPLHF.

CDR3 amino acids: CATRKLTGGASRFMNTEAFF. Written as DNA, the CDR3 is TGTGCCACCAGAAAGTTGACAGGGGGCGCCTCACGGTTCATGAACACTGAAGCTTTCTTT. The chain is built from TRBV24-1 and TRBJ1-1; 10 positions match TRBD1. The CDR3 spans 20 residues. Per the germline V gene, CDR1 is KGHDR and CDR2 is SFDVKD. V shed 7 bases, J shed 0 bases, and the junction held 19 bases outside the gene matches.

The chain combines TRBV25-1 with TRBJ1-5; D call uncertain. There are 13 residues in the CDR3. Germline assignment: CDR1 MGHDK and CDR2 SYGVNS. Deletions cut 4 bases from V and 7 bases from J, with 11 bases between. The CDR3 loop reads CASSGRHGQPQHF. CDR3 nucleotide sequence: TGTGCCAGCAGTGGCCGACATGGACAGCCCCAGCATTTT.

This CDR3 is CASSDILTDTQYF. The CDR3 nucleotides are TGTGCCAGCAGTGACATCCTCACAGATACGCAGTATTTT. The rearrangement uses TRBV6-4 and TRBJ2-3, with D uncertain. Looked up from germline, CDR1 is MRHNA and CDR2 is SNTAGT. CDR3 length: 13 amino acids. With 2 bases removed from V and 2 bases from J, the gap between germline ends came to 5 bases.

The V call is TRBV6-5, the J call TRBJ1-1; a possible D gene is TRBD1 (6 bases). Germline V gene data show CDR1 as MNHEY and CDR2 as SVGAGI. The CDR3 has 13 residues. CDR3 coding DNA: TGTGCTACTAGGGGGGGTTTGTCCACTGAAGCTTTCTTT. This translates into CATRGGLSTEAFF.

The chain employs TRBV11-2 and TRBJ1-2, with D possibly TRBD1 on 6 matching bases. Germline V lookup: CDR1 SGHAT, CDR2 FQNNGV. The CDR3 totals 15 residues. Trimming took off 4 bases at V and 5 bases at J, with 17 bases between the two ends. As DNA, the CDR3 is TGTGCCAGCAGCTCTACTACAGGGATCGGGTATGGCTACACCTTC. Its translation: CASSSTTGIGYGYTF.

The sample holds one count of this clone. The chain joins TRBV27 to TRBJ2-7, with 9 nucleotides matching TRBD2. The germline V gene encodes CDR1 MNHEY and CDR2 SMNVEV (reference sequence). The trim removed 7 bases at V and 10 bases at J, leaving 11 bases unmatched. There are 13 residues in the CDR3. CDR3 in DNA: TGTGCCAGCACTTCTAGAGCGGGAGGACCTCAGTACTTC. Translated, it gives CASTSRAGGPQYF.

The rearrangement joins TRBV14 to TRBJ2-3; D remains unclear. This CDR3 has 11 amino acids. Trimming cost V 4 bases and J 6 bases, with 5 bases left between them. CDR1 is SGHDN, CDR2 FVKESK, per germline. The DNA for the CDR3 is TGTGCCAGCAGCCCCTCCGATACGCAGTATTTT. Its protein product is CASSPSDTQYF. The full variable domain, completed using reference TRBV14 and TRBJ2-3, is EAGVTQFPSHSVIEKGQTVTLRCDPISGHDNLYWYRRVMGKEIKFLLHFVKESKQDESGMPNNRFLAERTGGTYSTLKVQPAELEDSGVYFCASSPSDTQYFGPGTRLTVL.

V is TRBV5-1 and J is TRBJ1-2; D gene uncertain. The germline V gene has CDR1 SGHRS and CDR2 YFSETQ. The V and J ends lost 6 bases and 4 bases respectively, with 13 bases between them. This CDR3 contains 13 residues. CDR3 DNA sequence: TGCGCCAGCAAAAACCTCGGAGTCTATGGCTACACCTTC. It yields the protein CASKNLGVYGYTF.

The V call is TRBV6-2 or TRBV6-3, the J call TRBJ1-1; 11 bases align to TRBD1. J lost 6 bases, V lost 6 bases, and 6 bases had no gene match. CDR3 size: 14 residues. CDR1 is MNHEY and CDR2 is SVGEGT in the germline V gene. CDR3 bases: TGTGCCAGCAGCCGGGACAGGGGGTCTCCTGAAGCTTTCTTT. Protein: CASSRDRGSPEAFF.

This rearrangement joins TRBV27 to TRBJ1-4; 7 positions agree with TRBD1. The CDR3 is 15 residues long. V gave up 3 bases and J gave up 8 bases; unmatched junction bases: 9. Germline CDR1 is MNHEY and CDR2 is SMNVEV (reference sequence). The CDR3 is CASSFRDSLSEKLFF. As DNA, the CDR3 is TGTGCCAGCAGTTTTAGGGACAGCCTATCGGAAAAACTGTTTTTT.

This chain connects TRBV7-9 to TRBJ1-2; 7 bases are shared with TRBD1. CDR3 length: 16 amino acids. Trimming removed 1 base from V and 4 bases from J; junction bases left unmatched: 9. The germline V gene has CDR1 SEHNR and CDR2 FQNEAQ (reference sequence). The CDR3 loop reads CASSLDFETGPYGYTF. CDR3 bases: TGTGCCAGCAGCTTAGATTTTGAGACAGGGCCCTATGGCTACACCTTC.

The rearrangement joins TRBV5-1 to TRBJ1-4, with a tentative D call TRBD1 (5 bases). Germline loops: CDR1 SGHRS, CDR2 YFSETQ. Trimming pared 2 bases from V and 2 bases from J, leaving 16 bases between. The CDR3 sequence is 17 residues long. The CDR3 bases are TGCGCCAGCAGCTTCGTTAGTGACAGCGCTACTAATGAAAAACTGTTTTTT. This gives the protein CASSFVSDSATNEKLFF.

The rearrangement joins TRBV19 to TRBJ2-2; 10 nucleotides line up with TRBD1. This CDR3 comprises 17 residues. Trimming took 7 bases from V and 2 from J; bases not matched to a gene: 10. Germline CDR1 LNHDA, CDR2 SQIVND (reference sequence). The CDR3 DNA is TGTGCCAGTACCACGGGACAGGGGAGACTAAACACCGGGGAGCTGTTTTTT. It yields the protein CASTTGQGRLNTGELFF.

V and J are TRBV15 and TRBJ2-5; no clear D. The CDR3 spans 15 residues. Trimming left V 1 base short and J 1 base short, with 10 bases between. Germline CDR1 and CDR2: LNHNV and YYDKDF (reference sequence). CDR3 protein: CATSRVVDTQETQYF. The DNA of the CDR3 is TGTGCCACCAGCAGAGTCGTCGACACCCAAGAGACCCAGTACTTC.

The rearrangement links TRBV21-1 to TRBJ1-2; the D call TRBD1 from the table was never checked on the DNA. TRBV21-1 is designated a pseudogene. CDR3 length equals 15 residues. The CDR3 sequence: CASSKGKTEHYGYTF. The DNA of the CDR3 is TGTGCCAGCAGCAAAGGAAAGACAGAGCACTATGGCTACACCTTC.

The V call is TRBV10-3, the J call TRBJ2-3, with D perhaps matching TRBD2 (6 bases). The CDR3 extends over 16 amino acids. Trimming removed 6 bases at V and 6 bases at J, with 22 bases between. The germline gives CDR1 ENHRY, CDR2 SYGVKD. DNA of the CDR3: TGTGCCATCAGCCGTCGGAACGGGAGTATAGCGGATACGCAGTATTTT. This codes for CAISRRNGSIADTQYF.